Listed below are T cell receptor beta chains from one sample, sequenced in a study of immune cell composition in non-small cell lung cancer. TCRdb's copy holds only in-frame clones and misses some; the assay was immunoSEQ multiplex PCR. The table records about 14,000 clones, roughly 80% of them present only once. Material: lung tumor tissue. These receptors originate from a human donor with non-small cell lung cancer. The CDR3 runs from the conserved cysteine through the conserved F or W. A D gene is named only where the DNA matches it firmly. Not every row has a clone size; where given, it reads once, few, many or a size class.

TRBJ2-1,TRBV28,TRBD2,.,TGTGCCAGCAGTCCAGGGACTAGCGGGAGGTTGAATGAGCAGTTCTTC,CASSPGTSGRLNEQFF
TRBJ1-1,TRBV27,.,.,TGTGCCAGCGGGCCGGTGGGGGGGAAGGATGAAGCTTTCTTT,CASGPVGGKDEAFF
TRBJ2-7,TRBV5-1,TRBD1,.,TGCGCCAGCAGCTTGGTTGACAGGGTAGTCTACGAGCAGTACTTC,CASSLVDRVVYEQYF
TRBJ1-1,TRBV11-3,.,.,TGTGCCAGCAGCCCCTCCTTGGTACGTGAAGCTTTCTTT,CASSPSLVREAFF
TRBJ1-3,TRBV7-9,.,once,TGTGCCAGCAGCCTGCGCCGTGGAAACACCATATATTTT,CASSLRRGNTIYF
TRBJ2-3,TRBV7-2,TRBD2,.,TGTGCCAGCAGATCACGTACTAGCGGTTACACAGATACGCAGTATTTT,CASRSRTSGYTDTQYF
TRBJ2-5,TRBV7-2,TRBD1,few,TGTGCCAGCAGCCCGGACAGGCGAGACCAGTACTTC,CASSPDRRDQYF
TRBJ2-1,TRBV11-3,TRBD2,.,TGTGCCAGCAGAGTAGATAGCGGGAGGAATGAGCAGTTCTTC,CASRVDSGRNEQFF
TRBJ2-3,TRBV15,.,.,TGTGCCACCAGCAGAGATAGAGTAGGGCTTAGCACAGATACGCAGTATTTT,CATSRDRVGLSTDTQYF
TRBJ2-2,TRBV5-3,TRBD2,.,TGTGCCAGAAGCTTGGAGGACAGGGGACTAGCGGTAATCAACACCGGGGAGCTGTTTTTT,CARSLEDRGLAVINTGELFF
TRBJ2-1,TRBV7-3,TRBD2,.,TGTGCCAGCAGCTTAACCCCTAGCGGGGGCTACAATGAGCAGTTCTTC,CASSLTPSGGYNEQFF
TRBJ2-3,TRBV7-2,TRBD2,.,TGTGCCAGCAGAATCGGGACTAGCGAGCAGGATACGCAGTATTTT,CASRIGTSEQDTQYF
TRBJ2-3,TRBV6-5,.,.,TGTGCCAGCAGTTACTCGGCGGGCCCCACAGATACGCAGTATTTT,CASSYSAGPTDTQYF
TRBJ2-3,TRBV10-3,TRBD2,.,TGTGCCATCAGTAGGACTAGCGGGGATTACACAGATACGCAGTATTTT,CAISRTSGDYTDTQYF
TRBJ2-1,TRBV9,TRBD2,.,TGTGCCAGCAGCCCTTACGGGACTAGCGGGAACAATGAGCAGTTCTTC,CASSPYGTSGNNEQFF
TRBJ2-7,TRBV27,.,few,TGTGCCAGCAGGGTGGCAGGGGCCTACGAGCAGTACTTC,CASRVAGAYEQYF
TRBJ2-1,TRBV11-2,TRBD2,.,TGTGCCAGCAGCTTAGGAGCGGGAGTTGGGCAGTTCTTC,CASSLGAGVGQFF
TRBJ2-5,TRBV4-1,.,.,TGCGCCAGCAGCCAAGGGGGAGGCCTGTACCAAGAGACCCAGTACTTC,CASSQGGGLYQETQYF
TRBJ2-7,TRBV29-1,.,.,TGCAGCGTTGAGTCCCCTAGCAGTGCCTACGAGCAGTACTTC,CSVESPSSAYEQYF
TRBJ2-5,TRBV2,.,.,TGTGCCAGCAGTGAAGGGGGGCAGGGTCAGACCCAGTACTTC,CASSEGGQGQTQYF
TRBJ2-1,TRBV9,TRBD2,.,TGTGCCAGCAGCCCTCCCGGCGGGAGGAGTTCCTACAATGAGCAGTTCTTC,CASSPPGGRSSYNEQFF
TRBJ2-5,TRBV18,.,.,TGTGCCAGCTCAGCAGGGTTCGGCGAGACCCAGTACTTC,CASSAGFGETQYF
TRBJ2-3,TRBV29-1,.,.,TGCAGCGTTGAGAGTCGGAGGGGTACAGATACGCAGTATTTT,CSVESRRGTDTQYF
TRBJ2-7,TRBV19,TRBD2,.,TGTGCCAGTAGTATATCCCGCTTTGGACTAGCGGGAGGGGGGAGCTCCTACGAGCAGTACTTC,CASSISRFGLAGGGSSYEQYF
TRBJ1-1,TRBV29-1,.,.,TGCAGCGTCGACGACAGGATGAACACTGAAGCTTTCTTT,CSVDDRMNTEAFF
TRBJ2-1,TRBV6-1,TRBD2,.,TGTGCCAGCAGCGGGACTAGCTCCTACAATGAGCAGTTCTTC,CASSGTSSYNEQFF
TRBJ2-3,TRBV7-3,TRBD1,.,TGTGCCAGCAGCCGGACAGGGCGGGGAGGTACGCAGTATTTT,CASSRTGRGGTQYF
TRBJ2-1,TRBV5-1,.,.,TGCGCCAGCAGCCTCCGGAGGAAGTTGAGCGGGCATGAGCAGTTCTTC,CASSLRRKLSGHEQFF
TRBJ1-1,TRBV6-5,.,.,TGTGCCAGCAGTTACTCCTCCGCACGGAACACTGAAGCTTTCTTT,CASSYSSARNTEAFF
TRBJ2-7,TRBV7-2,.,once,TGTGCCAGCAGCTTAGTTGGCCAGGGCTCCTACGAGCAGTACTTC,CASSLVGQGSYEQYF
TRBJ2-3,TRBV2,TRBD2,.,TGTGCCAGCAGTGAGTTTGGGCGGGGGGGCACAGATACGCAGTATTTT,CASSEFGRGGTDTQYF
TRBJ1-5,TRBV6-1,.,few,TGTGCCAGCATATGGACAGCCGATAGCAATCAGCCCCAGCATTTT,CASIWTADSNQPQHF
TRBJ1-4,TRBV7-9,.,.,TGTGCCAGCAGCAATAGAGGGGGGTTTGGGCAAAAACTGTTTTTT,CASSNRGGFGQKLFF
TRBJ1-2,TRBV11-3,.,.,TGTGCCAGCAGCTTGGTTATGACAGGCCCTTATGGCTACACCTTC,CASSLVMTGPYGYTF
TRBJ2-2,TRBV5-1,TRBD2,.,TGCGCCAGCAGCCGAACTAGCGGTAAAACCGGGGAGCTGTTTTTT,CASSRTSGKTGELFF
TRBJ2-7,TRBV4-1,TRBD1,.,TGCGCCAGCAGCCCGGGTCCGGGACAGAGGTTGTACGAGCAGTACTTC,CASSPGPGQRLYEQYF
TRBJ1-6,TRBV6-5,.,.,TGTGCCAGCAGTGGGGGATGGTCACCCCTCCACTTT,CASSGGWSPLHF
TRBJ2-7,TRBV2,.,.,TGTGCCAGCAGTGAAGCAGGAAGGACCTACGAGCAGTACTTC,CASSEAGRTYEQYF
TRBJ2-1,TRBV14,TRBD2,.,TGTGCCAGCAGCCCTTGGACTAGCGGGTACAATGAGCAGTTCTTC,CASSPWTSGYNEQFF
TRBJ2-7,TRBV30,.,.,TGTGCCTGGGGTACTGGGGAGTTCGAGCAGTACTTC,CAWGTGEFEQYF